This T cell receptor beta chain was sequenced during a study of blood T cells in healthy people across ages. Findings of the study overall: A greater number of naive CD4+ cells and higher diversity distinguished long-lived donors from aged donors.

V was cut by 2 bases and J by 4 bases, with 12 bases left in between. Germline V gives CDR1 DFQATT, CDR2 SNEGSKA (reference sequence). This CDR3 has 14 amino acids. A note on this clonotype: Its antigen is as yet unknown.

Through a sample-barcoded 5' primer and a J-beta primer mix, a second PCR was run for about 7 to 12 cycles. TCRdb independently ran MiXCR on the 5' RACE reads; one entry per CDR3 protein. The sample lists hundreds of thousands of distinct CDR3 sequences, around 24% occurring once. This sample was also put to use in a study of T cells of mothers and their children. That work states: Microchimeric T cell clones that persisted were not detected.

Sequenced input: blood. The receptor comes from a boy younger than 18 in good health. The rearrangement joins TRBV20-1 to TRBJ1-3; tentatively, D is TRBD1 (6 bases). The DNA of the CDR3 is TGCAGTGCTAGAAACAGGGACGACGGAAACACCATATATTTT. Protein sequence: CSARNRDDGNTIYF.